This TCR beta chain was sequenced during a study of blood T cell repertoires in COVID-19 (dated by TCRdb to the early 2020s). About the investigation overall: Collaborator samples came from the United States, Italy and Spain and covered acute and convalescent phases of COVID-19. The material from the prospective study consisted of cDNA or gDNA derived from T cells, B-cell-depleted T cells, or PBMCs. Deeply sampled blood TCRbeta repertoires from subjects exposed to, actively infected with, or recovered from COVID-19 were included in the dataset. The repertoires were released in a freely available public database intended as a resource for research on the immune response to SARS-CoV-2. The samples were drawn from the first 160 participants of the ongoing ImmuneRACE study and from more than 1,000 subjects provided by 6 global collaborators. Sample metadata almost always included a de-identified subject ID, COVID-19 status, age in years and sex. Where HLA class I and class II types were available, the types were taken from metadata supplied by the sample provider, not from assay-based typing.

The collaborating institutions used their own protocols to collect whole blood in K2EDTA tubes. For TCRbeta analysis, collaborator samples were shipped as frozen whole blood, as isolated PBMCs, or as DNA extracted from either sample type. The full study reports these points: Clinical and demographic metadata were provided uncurated, with the amount varying by source and participant.

TCRbeta CDR3 regions were amplified from genomic DNA using the immunoSEQ Assay, a bias-controlled multiplex PCR. The study's own analysis went as follows. Within the assay, amplification of reference gene primers was used to estimate how many nucleated cells each sample contained. Sequence reads were collapsed and filtered to measure the absolute abundance of every unique TCRbeta CDR3 rearrangement. Productive Simpson clonality was computed per sample as the square root of Simpson's diversity index over productive rearrangements. In its TCRdb copy, this immuneACCESS table keeps in-frame sequences only and misses some clones. Where compared with another copy, unresolved V genes explain less than half of these, and the others have no known cause. The V and J calls and clone size are taken from that table; D and trimming were inferred from the DNA. In all, the sample holds about 290,000 clones, and about 89% of those were seen once. About 4.6% of the sample is in the top ten clones.

Concerning this clone itself: What antigen it recognizes has not been identified. The input lacks base qualities; no much larger clone sits a single base away. Additional DNA sequences in this sample encode the identical CDR3.

The sequenced material came from peripheral blood. The TCR was taken from a man between 35 and 55 years old with acute or convalescent COVID-19.

The sequenced DNA is TGTGCCAGCAGTCGGACAGGTAGCAATCAGCCCCAGCATTTT. Protein translation: CASSRTGSNQPQHF. This receptor chain uses TRBV2 and TRBJ1-5; 7 nucleotides in the junction match TRBD1. V is cut back by 5 bases and J by 0 bases, with 1 base in the junction unmatched. Including cysteine and phenylalanine, the CDR3 has 14 amino acids. Kept here is only the CDR3 DNA, which spans 42 bases and is read in frame from base 1. CDR1 and CDR2, per the germline V gene, are SNHLY and FYNNEI.